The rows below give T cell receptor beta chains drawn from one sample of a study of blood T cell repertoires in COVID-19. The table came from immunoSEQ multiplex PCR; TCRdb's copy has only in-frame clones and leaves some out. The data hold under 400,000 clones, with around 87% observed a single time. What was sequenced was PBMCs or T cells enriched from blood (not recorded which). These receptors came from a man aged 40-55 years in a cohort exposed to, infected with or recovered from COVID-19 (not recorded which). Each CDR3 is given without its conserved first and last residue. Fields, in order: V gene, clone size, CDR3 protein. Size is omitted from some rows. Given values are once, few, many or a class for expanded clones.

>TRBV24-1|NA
ATSDGGSGVGELF
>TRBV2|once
ASSSGGNSPLH
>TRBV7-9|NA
ASSGYRGPGANVLT
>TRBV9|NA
ASSERTGVGYT
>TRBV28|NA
ASSLTSVSSYEQY
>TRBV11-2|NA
ASSPSGEKLF
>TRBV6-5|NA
ASSTQGENSPLH
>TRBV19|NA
ASSRTSESSYEQY
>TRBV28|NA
ASSTTRGAGPYEQY
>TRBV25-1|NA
ASRTTGNPYNEQF
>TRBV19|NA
ASSSLAGMDQETQY
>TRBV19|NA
ASSIGNEQY
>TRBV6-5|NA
ASSTTGGVSQPQH
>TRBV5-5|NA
ASSGRRGDPYEQY
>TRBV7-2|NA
ASSHPLYLAGTNTGELF
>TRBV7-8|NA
ASSPRTGKEAQY
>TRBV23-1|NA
ASSPWTGGIGELF
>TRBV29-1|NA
SVGLVASTDTQY
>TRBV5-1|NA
ASSARLAGVLSGRNEQF
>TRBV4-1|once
ASSQANFNQPQH
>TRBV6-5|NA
ASSLTGGTGANVLT
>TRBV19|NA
ASLDRDRARGSYT
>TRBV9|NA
ASSVSGGLNGNTIY
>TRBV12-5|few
ASGSHREKLF
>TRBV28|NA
ATTKGQRTYEQY
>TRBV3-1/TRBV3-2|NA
ASSGGAHYEQY
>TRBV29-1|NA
SVINPLSERRRDTQY